Below are 14 T cell receptor beta chains sequenced from a single sample in a study of T cell repertoires in cytomegalovirus infection. TCRdb independently ran MiXCR on the reads; one entry per CDR3 protein. The sample holds about 140,000 distinct CDR3 sequences, approximately 30% seen once. Antigen specificity for these receptors is unknown. The source material was CD8+ T cells from cultured PBMCs, sampled from culture after CMV antigen stimulation. The source is a human donor in good health (CMV status not recorded). Some clones in this sample may be carry-over from other donors' samples.

The chain combines TRBV28 with TRBJ2-1; D may correspond to TRBD1 or TRBD2 (5 bases each). V was shortened by 9 bases and J by 0 bases, with 15 bases between the two germline ends. CDR1 and CDR2 from the germline V gene are MDHEN and SYDVKM. The length of the CDR3 is 15 residues. The CDR3 DNA reads TGTGCCAGTGATTTTGGGGGTAGCTCCTACAATGAGCAGTTCTTC. Its translation is CASDFGGSSYNEQFF.

The chain recombines TRBV12-3 or TRBV12-4 with TRBJ1-2; tentative D call: TRBD1 (6 bases). The CDR3 is 13 amino acids. Between the trimmed V and J ends, which lost 5 bases and 8 bases, there was a span of 15 bases. The CDR3 here is CASSASGVGGYTF. The CDR3 coding sequence is TGTGCCAGCAGTGCCTCAGGGGTGGGAGGCTACACCTTC.

The V and J genes are TRBV6-5 and TRBJ2-7, with D hard to call. The germline V and J ends were trimmed by 0 bases and 4 bases, with 7 bases remaining between them. Germline V gives CDR1 MNHEY, CDR2 SVGAGI. This CDR3 contains 13 residues. CDR3 loop: CASSYSLEYEQYF. CDR3 DNA sequence: TGTGCCAGCAGTTACTCGTTAGAGTACGAGCAGTACTTC.

This clonotype was counted between two and nine times. The chain joins TRBV3-1 to TRBJ1-2; 8 bases are shared with TRBD1. The germline V gene encodes CDR1 LGHDT and CDR2 YNNKEL (reference sequence). Trimming cost V 2 bases and J 5 bases; bases outside gene matches: 13. There are 17 residues in the CDR3. DNA of the CDR3: TGTGCCAGCAGCCAATTGGCTGGGACAGGAAGATTTTATGGCTACACCTTC. Residues: CASSQLAGTGRFYGYTF.

Concerning this clonotype itself: One end of the junction does not line up with germline, which may come from a read error. The J gene is TRBJ1-5, the V gene TRBV19; 7 bases line up with TRBD1. The CDR3 has 16 residues. Per germline, CDR1 LNHDA and CDR2 SQIVND (reference sequence). Here the CDR3 reads CASREGAEYSNQLQHF. The CDR3 region has the DNA TGTGCCAGTAGGGAGGGGGCAGAGTATAGCAATCAGCTCCAGCATTTT.

This clonotype showed up many times. This sequence joins TRBV7-6 and TRBJ2-1; D perhaps matches TRBD2 (6 bases). V lost 4 bases to trimming and J lost 2 bases, with 12 bases between them. CDR1 is SGHVS and CDR2 is FNYEAQ in the germline V gene. There are 15 residues in the CDR3. CDR3 nucleotide sequence: TGTGCCAGCAGCTCCAGTAGCGGAGCCTACAATGAGCAGTTCTTC. It specifies CASSSSSGAYNEQFF.

This clonotype has a single count. The chain links TRBV2 to TRBJ2-7, with a possible D match to TRBD1 (6 bases). Germline assignment: CDR1 SNHLY and CDR2 FYNNEI. V was cut by 6 bases and J by 3 bases, with 12 bases left in between. The CDR3 is 13 residues long. CDR3 DNA sequence: TGTGCCAGCAGCTGGACAGTTCTCTACGAGCAGTACTTC. Protein: CASSWTVLYEQYF.

A single count supports this clonotype. The chain carries TRBV6-6 and TRBJ1-1; D not certain. Germline V gene lookup returns CDR1 MNHNY and CDR2 SVGAGI (reference sequence). Deletions cut 2 bases from V and 0 bases from J, with 7 bases between. The CDR3 covers 14 residues. The CDR3 reads CASSYIEMNTEAFF. The CDR3 DNA sequence: TGTGCCAGCAGTTACATAGAGATGAACACTGAAGCTTTCTTT.

This clonotype came up a few times. This chain joins TRBV11-2 and TRBJ2-3; 7 nucleotides agree with TRBD2. Germline lookup yields CDR1 SGHAT and CDR2 FQNNGV. Losses at the gene ends were 2 bases for V and 2 bases for J; bases not matched to a gene: 4. The CDR3 has 15 residues. The CDR3 sequence is CASSLTGTITDTQYF. DNA of the CDR3: TGTGCCAGCAGCTTAACTGGGACTATCACAGATACGCAGTATTTT.

This clonotype appeared many times. This chain joins TRBV25-1 and TRBJ2-5, with D perhaps TRBD2 (5 bases). Germline CDR1 MGHDK, CDR2 SYGVNS. V lost 7 bases to trimming and J lost 7 bases, with 16 bases between them. This CDR3 spans 13 amino acids. The CDR3: CASIEGPLGTQYF. The CDR3 DNA reads TGTGCCAGCATAGAGGGTCCACTCGGGACCCAGTACTTC. Based on the CDR3 plus reference TRBV25-1 and TRBJ2-5, the full variable domain is EADIYQTPRYLVIGTGKKITLECSQTMGHDKMYWYQQDPGMELHLIHYSYGVNSTEKGDLSSESTVSRIRTEHFPLTLESARPSHTSQYLCASIEGPLGTQYFGPGTRLLVL.

At least ten counts were recorded for this clonotype. The V call is TRBV7-2, the J call TRBJ2-3; 9 bases align to TRBD2. From germline, CDR1 is SGHTA and CDR2 FQGNSA. The CDR3 has 15 amino acids. The J segment lost 2 bases and the V segment lost 7 bases, leaving 7 bases of the junction unmatched. This CDR3 is CASTPRGGDTDTQYF. DNA of the CDR3: TGTGCCAGCACCCCCCGCGGGGGGGACACAGATACGCAGTATTTT.

Ten or more counts support this clonotype. The chain couples TRBV11-2 to TRBJ2-5; 11 nucleotides match TRBD2. The germline CDR1 and CDR2 sequences are SGHAT and FQNNGV. The junction had 7 bases not matched to a gene; V was cut back by 0 bases and J by 4 bases. This CDR3 spans 17 amino acids. Written as DNA, the CDR3 is TGTGCCAGCAGCTTAGAGCATAGCGGGGGGGCCCGAGAGACCCAGTACTTC. This gives the protein CASSLEHSGGARETQYF.

In this sample, this clonotype turned up many times. The chain joins TRBV9 to TRBJ2-3; the D call may be TRBD1 or TRBD2 (5 bases each). The V end lost 4 bases, the J end lost 2 bases, and 14 bases lay between the germline ends. The CDR3 has 15 amino acids. The germline V gene has CDR1 SGDLS and CDR2 YYNGEE. CDR3 amino acids: CASSPGTSNTDTQYF. DNA for the CDR3: TGTGCCAGCAGCCCCGGGACCTCTAACACAGATACGCAGTATTTT.

This clonotype was observed many times. This chain uses TRBV24-1 with TRBJ2-2, with 8 bases matching TRBD2. Per the germline V gene, CDR1 is KGHDR and CDR2 is SFDVKD. The CDR3 is 20 amino acids. The V gene end was trimmed by 1 base and the J gene end by 2 bases; junction bases not matched to a gene: 14. The CDR3 coding sequence is TGTGCCACCAGTGATTTCGGCGGCCGGGGGGGGGTGATAAACACCGGGGAGCTGTTTTTT. Translating gives CATSDFGGRGGVINTGELFF.